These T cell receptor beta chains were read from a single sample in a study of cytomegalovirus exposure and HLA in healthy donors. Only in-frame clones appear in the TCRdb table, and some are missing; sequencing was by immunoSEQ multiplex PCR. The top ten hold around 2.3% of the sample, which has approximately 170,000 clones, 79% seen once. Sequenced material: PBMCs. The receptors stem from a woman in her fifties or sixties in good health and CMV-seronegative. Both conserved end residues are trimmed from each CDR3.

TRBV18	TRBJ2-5	ASSPSQTGRARETQY
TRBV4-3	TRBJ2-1	ASSQDWLEPYNEQF
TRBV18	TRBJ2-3	ASSQRGVEDTQY
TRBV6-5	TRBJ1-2	ASSSRTGKGYT
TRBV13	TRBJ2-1	ASSPRDRAYNEQF
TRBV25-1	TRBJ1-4	ASTGSTNEKLF
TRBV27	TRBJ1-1	ASSFSLTGLNTEAF
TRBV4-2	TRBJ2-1	ASSRTSLDGADYNEQF
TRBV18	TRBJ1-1	ASSSGHTNTEAF
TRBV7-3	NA	ASSPTQGFNEQY
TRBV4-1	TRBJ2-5	ASSLLGGGGETQY
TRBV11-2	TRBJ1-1	ASSLVRVGTEAF
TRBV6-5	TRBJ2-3	ASSYTSGLLTDTQY
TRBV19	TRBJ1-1	ASSPGQGVVRTEAF
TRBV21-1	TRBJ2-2	ASSPRRTSGGSTGELF
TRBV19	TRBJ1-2	ASSIVSPGPTGIRGYT
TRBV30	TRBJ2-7	AWSSTGYEQY
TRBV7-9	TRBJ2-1	ASSLSSGTEQF
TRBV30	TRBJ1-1	AWSVRGGRGFNTEAF
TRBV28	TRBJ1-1	ASKVGARTEAF
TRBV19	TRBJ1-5	ASSRAGTGSSNQPQH
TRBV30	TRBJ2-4	AWTHSVAKNIQY
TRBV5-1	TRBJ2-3	ASSLDFGSTNTQY
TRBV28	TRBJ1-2	ASSQGYGYT
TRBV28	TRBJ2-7	ASSLYQGSYEQY
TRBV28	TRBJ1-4	ASRRDSNEKLF
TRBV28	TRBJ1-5	ATRGGNQPQH
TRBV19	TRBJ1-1	ASREGQGVAEAF
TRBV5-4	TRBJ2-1	ASSSDSGTRANEQF
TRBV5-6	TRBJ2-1	ASSLRLAGHEQF
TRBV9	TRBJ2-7	ASSVAAGGLYEQY
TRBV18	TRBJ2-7	ASSPGQGPYEQY
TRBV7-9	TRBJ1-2	ASSLVGQVPYGYT
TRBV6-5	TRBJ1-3	ASSYFTGPGNTIY
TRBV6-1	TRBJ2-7	ASKQGTEASYEQY
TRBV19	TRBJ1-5	ASISRGISNQPQH
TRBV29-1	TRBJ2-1	SVSLAGGPSEQF
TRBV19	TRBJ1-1	ASRGGSRMNTEAF
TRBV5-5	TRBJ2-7	ASSPGGASSYEQY
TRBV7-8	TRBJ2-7	ASSLALAGVPEQY
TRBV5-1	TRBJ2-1	ASSLVLAGRNNEQF
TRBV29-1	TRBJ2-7	SVDGGRGTYEQY
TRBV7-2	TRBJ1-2	ASSLWGREGRYGYT
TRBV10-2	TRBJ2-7	ASSEYRGTYEQY
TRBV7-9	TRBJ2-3	ASSHRGSDRFSTDTQY
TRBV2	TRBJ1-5	ASRRPGTGDQPQH
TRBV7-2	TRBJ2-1	ASRPQGTSYNEQF
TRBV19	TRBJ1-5	ASSPTGGLNQPQH
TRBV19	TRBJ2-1	ASVPGQGSGEQF
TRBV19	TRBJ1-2	ASSILQGDYGYT
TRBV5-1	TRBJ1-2	ASSLHGTGGDYGYT
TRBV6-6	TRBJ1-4	ASSYDGSNEKLF
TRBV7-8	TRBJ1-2	ASSLVEGAYYGYT
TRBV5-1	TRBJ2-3	ASDLGGGDTQY
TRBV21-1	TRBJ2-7	ASSKVVSGDTYEQY